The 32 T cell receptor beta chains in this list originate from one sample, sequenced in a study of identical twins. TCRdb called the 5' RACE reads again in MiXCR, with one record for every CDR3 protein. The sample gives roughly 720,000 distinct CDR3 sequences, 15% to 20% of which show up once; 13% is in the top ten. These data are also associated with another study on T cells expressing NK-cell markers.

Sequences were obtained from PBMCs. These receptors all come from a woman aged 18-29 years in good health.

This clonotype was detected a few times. The CDR3 sequence: CSVEDPGTGSYNEQFF. The CDR3 bases are TGCAGCGTTGAAGATCCCGGGACAGGGTCCTACAATGAGCAGTTCTTC. J is TRBJ2-1 and V is TRBV29-1, with 9 positions matching TRBD1. With V trimmed by 0 bases and J by 1 base, 4 bases remained unmatched. The germline gives CDR1 SQVTM, CDR2 ANQGSEA. This CDR3 spans 16 amino acids.

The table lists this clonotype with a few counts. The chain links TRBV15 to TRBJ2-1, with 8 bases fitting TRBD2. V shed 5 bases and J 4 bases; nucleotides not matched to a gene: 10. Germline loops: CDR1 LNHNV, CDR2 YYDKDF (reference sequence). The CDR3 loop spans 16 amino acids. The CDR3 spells CATSPSRGGSYNEQFF. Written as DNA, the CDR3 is TGTGCCACCAGCCCGAGCCGGGGGGGGTCTTACAATGAGCAGTTCTTC. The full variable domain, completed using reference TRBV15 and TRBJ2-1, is DAMVIQNPRYQVTQFGKPVTLSCSQTLNHNVMYWYQQKSSQAPKLLFHYYDKDFNNEADTPDNFQSRRPNTSFCFLDIRSPGLGDTAMYLCATSPSRGGSYNEQFFGPGTRLTVL.

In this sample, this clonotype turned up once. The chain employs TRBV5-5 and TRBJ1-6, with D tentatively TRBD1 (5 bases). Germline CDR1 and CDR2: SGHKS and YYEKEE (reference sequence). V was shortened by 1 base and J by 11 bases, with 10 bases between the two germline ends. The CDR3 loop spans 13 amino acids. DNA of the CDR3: TGTGCCAGCAGCTTGCGATGGGGCGCACCCCTCCACTTT. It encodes CASSLRWGAPLHF.

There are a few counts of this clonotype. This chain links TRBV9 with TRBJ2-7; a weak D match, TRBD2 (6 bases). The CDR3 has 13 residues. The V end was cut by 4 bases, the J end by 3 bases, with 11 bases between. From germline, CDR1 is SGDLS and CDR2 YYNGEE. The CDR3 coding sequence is TGTGCCAGCAGCCCAGGAGGGCACTACGAGCAGTACTTC. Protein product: CASSPGGHYEQYF. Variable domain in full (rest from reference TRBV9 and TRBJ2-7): DSGVTQTPKHLITATGQRVTLRCSPRSGDLSVYWYQQSLDQGLQFLIQYYNGEERAKGNILERFSAQQFPDLHSELNLSSLELGDSALYFCASSPGGHYEQYFGPGTRLTVT.

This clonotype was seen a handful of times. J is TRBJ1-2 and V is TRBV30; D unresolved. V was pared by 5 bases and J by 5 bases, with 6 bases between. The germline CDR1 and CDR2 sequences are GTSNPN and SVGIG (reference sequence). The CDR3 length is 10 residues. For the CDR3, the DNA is TGTGCCTGGGCGTCGTATGGCTACACCTTC. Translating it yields CAWASYGYTF.

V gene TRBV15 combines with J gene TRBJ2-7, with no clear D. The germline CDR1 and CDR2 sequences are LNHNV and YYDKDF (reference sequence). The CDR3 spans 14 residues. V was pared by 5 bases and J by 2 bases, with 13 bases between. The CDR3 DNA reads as TGTGCCACCAGCGAAGCCGTCGGAGCCTACGAGCAGTACTTC. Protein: CATSEAVGAYEQYF. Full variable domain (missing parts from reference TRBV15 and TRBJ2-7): DAMVIQNPRYQVTQFGKPVTLSCSQTLNHNVMYWYQQKSSQAPKLLFHYYDKDFNNEADTPDNFQSRRPNTSFCFLDIRSPGLGDTAMYLCATSEAVGAYEQYFGPGTRLTVT.

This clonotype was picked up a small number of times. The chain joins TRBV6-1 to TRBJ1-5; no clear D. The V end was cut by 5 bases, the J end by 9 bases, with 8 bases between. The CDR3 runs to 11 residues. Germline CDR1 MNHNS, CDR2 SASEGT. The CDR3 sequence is CASSIELPQHF. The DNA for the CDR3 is TGTGCCAGCAGTATCGAATTGCCCCAGCATTTT.

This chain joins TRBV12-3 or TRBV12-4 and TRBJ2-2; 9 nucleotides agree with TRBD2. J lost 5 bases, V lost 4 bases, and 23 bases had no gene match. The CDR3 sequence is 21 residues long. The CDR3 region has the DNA TGTGCCAGCAGTTCAATATCTCCGAAGAAGGCGGGAGGGCCGAGGACCGGGGAGCTGTTTTTT. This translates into CASSSISPKKAGGPRTGELFF.

CDR3 sequence reads: CASSLAGHRNTEAFF. The CDR3 DNA follows: TGTGCCAGCAGCTTGGCGGGTCACCGGAACACTGAAGCTTTCTTT. The chain has TRBV5-5 and TRBJ1-1; D not certain. V was shortened by 0 bases and J by 1 base, with 10 bases between the two germline ends. This CDR3 region has 15 residues. Germline loops: CDR1 SGHKS, CDR2 YYEKEE (reference sequence).

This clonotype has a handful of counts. The CDR3 DNA reads TGCAGTGCTAGCCGGGTTACAAATCTTTACGAGCAGTACTTC. It encodes CSASRVTNLYEQYF. The chain joins TRBV20-1 to TRBJ2-7; D is uncertain. In germline, CDR1 is DFQATT, CDR2 SNEGSKA (reference sequence). This CDR3 spans 14 amino acids. V lost 3 bases to trimming and J lost 4 bases, with 16 bases between them.

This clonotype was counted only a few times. The CDR3 is CASRPTSGGIQTQYF. CDR3 in DNA: TGTGCCAGCAGACCAACTAGCGGGGGCATCCAGACCCAGTACTTC. The J gene is TRBJ2-5, the V gene TRBV6-1; 11 bases map to TRBD2. Germline CDR1 MNHNS, CDR2 SASEGT. Trimming removed 6 bases from V and 6 bases from J; junction bases left unmatched: 9. This CDR3 contains 15 residues.

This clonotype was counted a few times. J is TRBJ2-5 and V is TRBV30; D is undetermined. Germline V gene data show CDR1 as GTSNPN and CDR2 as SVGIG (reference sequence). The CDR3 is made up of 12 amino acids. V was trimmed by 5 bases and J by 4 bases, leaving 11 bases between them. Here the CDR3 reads CAWGDALETQYF. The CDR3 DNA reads TGTGCCTGGGGCGACGCACTAGAGACCCAGTACTTC.

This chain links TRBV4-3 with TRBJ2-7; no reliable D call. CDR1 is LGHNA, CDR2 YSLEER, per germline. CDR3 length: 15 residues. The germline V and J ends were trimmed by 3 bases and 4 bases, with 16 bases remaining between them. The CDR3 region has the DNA TGCGCCAGCAGCCAGCGGTCTACATCATCTTACGAGCAGTACTTC. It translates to CASSQRSTSSYEQYF.

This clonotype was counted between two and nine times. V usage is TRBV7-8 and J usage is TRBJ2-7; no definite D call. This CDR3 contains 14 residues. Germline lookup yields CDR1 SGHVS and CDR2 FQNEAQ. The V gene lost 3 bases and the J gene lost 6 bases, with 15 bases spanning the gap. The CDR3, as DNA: TGTGCCAGCAGCTTGATGGTCGCTGGGTCCGAGCAGTACTTC. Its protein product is CASSLMVAGSEQYF.

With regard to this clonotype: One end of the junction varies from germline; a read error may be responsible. The CDR3 is CAISQNRGLYAYEQYF. Written as DNA, the CDR3 is TGCGCCATCAGCCAGAACAGGGGGCTTTATGCCTACGAGCAGTACTTC. The chain recombines TRBV4-3 with TRBJ2-7, with 9 bases aligning to TRBD1. The CDR3 covers 16 residues. Germline assignment: CDR1 LGHNA and CDR2 YSLEER.

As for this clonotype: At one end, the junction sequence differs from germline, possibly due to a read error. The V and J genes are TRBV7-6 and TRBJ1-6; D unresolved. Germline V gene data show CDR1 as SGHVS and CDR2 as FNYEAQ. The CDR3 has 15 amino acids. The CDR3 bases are TGTGCCAGCAGCCTAGCTGGTGGTTTGAATTCACCCCTCCACTTT. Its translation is CASSLAGGLNSPLHF.

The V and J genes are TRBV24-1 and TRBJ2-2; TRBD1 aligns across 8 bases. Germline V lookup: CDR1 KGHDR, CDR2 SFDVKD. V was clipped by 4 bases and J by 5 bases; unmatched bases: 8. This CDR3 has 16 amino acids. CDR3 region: CATSDPGQGFTGELFF. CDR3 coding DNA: TGTGCCACCAGTGACCCCGGACAGGGTTTTACCGGGGAGCTGTTTTTT.

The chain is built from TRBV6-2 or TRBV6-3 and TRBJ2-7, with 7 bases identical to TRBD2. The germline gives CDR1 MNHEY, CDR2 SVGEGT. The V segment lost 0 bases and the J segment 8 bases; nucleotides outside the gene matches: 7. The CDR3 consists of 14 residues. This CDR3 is CASSYSYISGKQYF. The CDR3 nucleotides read TGTGCCAGCAGTTACTCGTACATCAGCGGGAAGCAGTACTTC.

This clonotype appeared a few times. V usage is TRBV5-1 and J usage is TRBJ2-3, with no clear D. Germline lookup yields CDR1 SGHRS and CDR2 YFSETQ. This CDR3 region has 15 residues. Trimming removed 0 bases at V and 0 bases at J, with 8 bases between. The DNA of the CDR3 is TGCGCCAGCAGCTTGGTCCCGCAAAGCACAGATACGCAGTATTTT. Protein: CASSLVPQSTDTQYF.

Here the CDR3 DNA reads TGCAGTGCTAGATCTCTAGCCGTCGGTCTAGCCAAAAACATTCAGTACTTC. Its translation: CSARSLAVGLAKNIQYF. The chain employs TRBV20-1 and TRBJ2-4; a possible D gene is TRBD2 (5 bases). Trimming removed 2 bases at V and 0 bases at J, with 17 bases between. The CDR3 loop spans 17 amino acids. The germline V gene has CDR1 DFQATT and CDR2 SNEGSKA (reference sequence).

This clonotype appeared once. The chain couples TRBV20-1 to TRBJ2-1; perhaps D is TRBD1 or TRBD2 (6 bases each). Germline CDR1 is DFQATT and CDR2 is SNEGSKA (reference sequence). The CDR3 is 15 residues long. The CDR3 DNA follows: TGCAGCGCCATGAAACCGGGGGCGATTAGAAATGAGCAGTTCTTC. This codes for CSAMKPGAIRNEQFF.

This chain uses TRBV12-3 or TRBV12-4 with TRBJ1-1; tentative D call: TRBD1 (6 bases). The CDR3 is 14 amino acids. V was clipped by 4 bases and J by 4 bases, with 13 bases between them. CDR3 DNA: TGTGCCAGCAGTTCCCAAGGGGGAAGCACTGAAGCTTTCTTT. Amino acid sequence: CASSSQGGSTEAFF.

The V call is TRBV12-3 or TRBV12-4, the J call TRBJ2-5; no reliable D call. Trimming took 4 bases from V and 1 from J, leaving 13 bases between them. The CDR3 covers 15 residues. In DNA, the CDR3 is TGTGCCAGCAGTTCCCGAGACATCGGCCAAGAGACCCAGTACTTC. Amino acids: CASSSRDIGQETQYF.

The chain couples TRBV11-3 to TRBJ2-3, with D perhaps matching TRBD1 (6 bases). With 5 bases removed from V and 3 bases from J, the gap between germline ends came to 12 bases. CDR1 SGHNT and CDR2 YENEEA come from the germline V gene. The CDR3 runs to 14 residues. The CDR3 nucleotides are TGTGCCAGCAGCACAGGGCATGGGACAGATACGCAGTATTTT. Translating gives CASSTGHGTDTQYF.

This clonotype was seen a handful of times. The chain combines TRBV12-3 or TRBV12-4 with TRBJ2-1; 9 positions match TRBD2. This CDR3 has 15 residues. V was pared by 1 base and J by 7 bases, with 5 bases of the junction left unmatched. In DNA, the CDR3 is TGTGCCAGCAGTTTAGGCGGGAGGGCGCCGAATGAGCAGTTCTTC. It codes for CASSLGGRAPNEQFF.

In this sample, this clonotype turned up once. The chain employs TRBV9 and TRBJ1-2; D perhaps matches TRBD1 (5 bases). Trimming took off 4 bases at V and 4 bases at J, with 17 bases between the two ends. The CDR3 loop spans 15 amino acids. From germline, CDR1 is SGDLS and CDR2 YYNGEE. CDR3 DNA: TGTGCCAGCAGCCCCGACCGGGGGGTGGCCTATGGCTACACCTTC. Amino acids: CASSPDRGVAYGYTF. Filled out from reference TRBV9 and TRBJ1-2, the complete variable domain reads DSGVTQTPKHLITATGQRVTLRCSPRSGDLSVYWYQQSLDQGLQFLIQYYNGEERAKGNILERFSAQQFPDLHSELNLSSLELGDSALYFCASSPDRGVAYGYTFGSGTRLTVV.

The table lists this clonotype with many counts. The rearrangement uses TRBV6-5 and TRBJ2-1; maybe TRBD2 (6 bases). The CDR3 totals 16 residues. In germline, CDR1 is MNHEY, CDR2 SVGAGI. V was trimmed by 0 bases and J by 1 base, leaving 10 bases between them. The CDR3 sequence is CASSYSPGVSYNEQFF. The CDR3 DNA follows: TGTGCCAGCAGTTACTCTCCGGGAGTGTCCTACAATGAGCAGTTCTTC.

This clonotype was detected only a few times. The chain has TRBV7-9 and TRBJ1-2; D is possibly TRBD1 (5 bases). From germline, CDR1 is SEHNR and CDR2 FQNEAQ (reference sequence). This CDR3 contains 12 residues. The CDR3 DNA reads TGTGTTTCCGGGGGTACTAACTATGGCTACACCTTC. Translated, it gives CVSGGTNYGYTF.

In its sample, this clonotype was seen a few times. Here the CDR3 DNA reads TGCAGTGCTAGAGGGCCTCGTGGTCGGGAGATTCAAGAGACCCAGTACTTC. Encoded protein: CSARGPRGREIQETQYF. The chain carries TRBV20-1 and TRBJ2-5; possibly TRBD2 for D (6 bases). The CDR3 has 17 amino acids. Germline CDR1 reads DFQATT; CDR2 reads SNEGSKA (reference sequence). V dropped 1 base and J dropped 2 bases, with 20 bases sitting between them.

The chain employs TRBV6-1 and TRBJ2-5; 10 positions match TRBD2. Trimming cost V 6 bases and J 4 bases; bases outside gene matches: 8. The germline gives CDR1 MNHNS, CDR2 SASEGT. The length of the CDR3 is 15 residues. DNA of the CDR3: TGTGCCAGCAGACGGCTAGCGGGAGCAATAGAGACCCAGTACTTC. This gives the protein CASRRLAGAIETQYF.

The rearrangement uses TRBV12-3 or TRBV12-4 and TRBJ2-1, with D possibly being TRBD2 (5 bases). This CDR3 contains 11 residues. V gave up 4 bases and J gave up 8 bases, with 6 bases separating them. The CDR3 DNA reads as TGTGCCAGCAGTTCGGGATATGAGCAGTTCTTC. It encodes CASSSGYEQFF.

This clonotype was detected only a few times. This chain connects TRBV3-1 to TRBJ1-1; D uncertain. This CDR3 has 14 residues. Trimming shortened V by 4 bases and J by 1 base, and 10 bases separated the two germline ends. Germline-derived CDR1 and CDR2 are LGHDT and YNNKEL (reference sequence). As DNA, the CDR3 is TGTGCCAGCAGCCGCGGAGGCGGGAACACTGAAGCTTTCTTT. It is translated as CASSRGGGNTEAFF.